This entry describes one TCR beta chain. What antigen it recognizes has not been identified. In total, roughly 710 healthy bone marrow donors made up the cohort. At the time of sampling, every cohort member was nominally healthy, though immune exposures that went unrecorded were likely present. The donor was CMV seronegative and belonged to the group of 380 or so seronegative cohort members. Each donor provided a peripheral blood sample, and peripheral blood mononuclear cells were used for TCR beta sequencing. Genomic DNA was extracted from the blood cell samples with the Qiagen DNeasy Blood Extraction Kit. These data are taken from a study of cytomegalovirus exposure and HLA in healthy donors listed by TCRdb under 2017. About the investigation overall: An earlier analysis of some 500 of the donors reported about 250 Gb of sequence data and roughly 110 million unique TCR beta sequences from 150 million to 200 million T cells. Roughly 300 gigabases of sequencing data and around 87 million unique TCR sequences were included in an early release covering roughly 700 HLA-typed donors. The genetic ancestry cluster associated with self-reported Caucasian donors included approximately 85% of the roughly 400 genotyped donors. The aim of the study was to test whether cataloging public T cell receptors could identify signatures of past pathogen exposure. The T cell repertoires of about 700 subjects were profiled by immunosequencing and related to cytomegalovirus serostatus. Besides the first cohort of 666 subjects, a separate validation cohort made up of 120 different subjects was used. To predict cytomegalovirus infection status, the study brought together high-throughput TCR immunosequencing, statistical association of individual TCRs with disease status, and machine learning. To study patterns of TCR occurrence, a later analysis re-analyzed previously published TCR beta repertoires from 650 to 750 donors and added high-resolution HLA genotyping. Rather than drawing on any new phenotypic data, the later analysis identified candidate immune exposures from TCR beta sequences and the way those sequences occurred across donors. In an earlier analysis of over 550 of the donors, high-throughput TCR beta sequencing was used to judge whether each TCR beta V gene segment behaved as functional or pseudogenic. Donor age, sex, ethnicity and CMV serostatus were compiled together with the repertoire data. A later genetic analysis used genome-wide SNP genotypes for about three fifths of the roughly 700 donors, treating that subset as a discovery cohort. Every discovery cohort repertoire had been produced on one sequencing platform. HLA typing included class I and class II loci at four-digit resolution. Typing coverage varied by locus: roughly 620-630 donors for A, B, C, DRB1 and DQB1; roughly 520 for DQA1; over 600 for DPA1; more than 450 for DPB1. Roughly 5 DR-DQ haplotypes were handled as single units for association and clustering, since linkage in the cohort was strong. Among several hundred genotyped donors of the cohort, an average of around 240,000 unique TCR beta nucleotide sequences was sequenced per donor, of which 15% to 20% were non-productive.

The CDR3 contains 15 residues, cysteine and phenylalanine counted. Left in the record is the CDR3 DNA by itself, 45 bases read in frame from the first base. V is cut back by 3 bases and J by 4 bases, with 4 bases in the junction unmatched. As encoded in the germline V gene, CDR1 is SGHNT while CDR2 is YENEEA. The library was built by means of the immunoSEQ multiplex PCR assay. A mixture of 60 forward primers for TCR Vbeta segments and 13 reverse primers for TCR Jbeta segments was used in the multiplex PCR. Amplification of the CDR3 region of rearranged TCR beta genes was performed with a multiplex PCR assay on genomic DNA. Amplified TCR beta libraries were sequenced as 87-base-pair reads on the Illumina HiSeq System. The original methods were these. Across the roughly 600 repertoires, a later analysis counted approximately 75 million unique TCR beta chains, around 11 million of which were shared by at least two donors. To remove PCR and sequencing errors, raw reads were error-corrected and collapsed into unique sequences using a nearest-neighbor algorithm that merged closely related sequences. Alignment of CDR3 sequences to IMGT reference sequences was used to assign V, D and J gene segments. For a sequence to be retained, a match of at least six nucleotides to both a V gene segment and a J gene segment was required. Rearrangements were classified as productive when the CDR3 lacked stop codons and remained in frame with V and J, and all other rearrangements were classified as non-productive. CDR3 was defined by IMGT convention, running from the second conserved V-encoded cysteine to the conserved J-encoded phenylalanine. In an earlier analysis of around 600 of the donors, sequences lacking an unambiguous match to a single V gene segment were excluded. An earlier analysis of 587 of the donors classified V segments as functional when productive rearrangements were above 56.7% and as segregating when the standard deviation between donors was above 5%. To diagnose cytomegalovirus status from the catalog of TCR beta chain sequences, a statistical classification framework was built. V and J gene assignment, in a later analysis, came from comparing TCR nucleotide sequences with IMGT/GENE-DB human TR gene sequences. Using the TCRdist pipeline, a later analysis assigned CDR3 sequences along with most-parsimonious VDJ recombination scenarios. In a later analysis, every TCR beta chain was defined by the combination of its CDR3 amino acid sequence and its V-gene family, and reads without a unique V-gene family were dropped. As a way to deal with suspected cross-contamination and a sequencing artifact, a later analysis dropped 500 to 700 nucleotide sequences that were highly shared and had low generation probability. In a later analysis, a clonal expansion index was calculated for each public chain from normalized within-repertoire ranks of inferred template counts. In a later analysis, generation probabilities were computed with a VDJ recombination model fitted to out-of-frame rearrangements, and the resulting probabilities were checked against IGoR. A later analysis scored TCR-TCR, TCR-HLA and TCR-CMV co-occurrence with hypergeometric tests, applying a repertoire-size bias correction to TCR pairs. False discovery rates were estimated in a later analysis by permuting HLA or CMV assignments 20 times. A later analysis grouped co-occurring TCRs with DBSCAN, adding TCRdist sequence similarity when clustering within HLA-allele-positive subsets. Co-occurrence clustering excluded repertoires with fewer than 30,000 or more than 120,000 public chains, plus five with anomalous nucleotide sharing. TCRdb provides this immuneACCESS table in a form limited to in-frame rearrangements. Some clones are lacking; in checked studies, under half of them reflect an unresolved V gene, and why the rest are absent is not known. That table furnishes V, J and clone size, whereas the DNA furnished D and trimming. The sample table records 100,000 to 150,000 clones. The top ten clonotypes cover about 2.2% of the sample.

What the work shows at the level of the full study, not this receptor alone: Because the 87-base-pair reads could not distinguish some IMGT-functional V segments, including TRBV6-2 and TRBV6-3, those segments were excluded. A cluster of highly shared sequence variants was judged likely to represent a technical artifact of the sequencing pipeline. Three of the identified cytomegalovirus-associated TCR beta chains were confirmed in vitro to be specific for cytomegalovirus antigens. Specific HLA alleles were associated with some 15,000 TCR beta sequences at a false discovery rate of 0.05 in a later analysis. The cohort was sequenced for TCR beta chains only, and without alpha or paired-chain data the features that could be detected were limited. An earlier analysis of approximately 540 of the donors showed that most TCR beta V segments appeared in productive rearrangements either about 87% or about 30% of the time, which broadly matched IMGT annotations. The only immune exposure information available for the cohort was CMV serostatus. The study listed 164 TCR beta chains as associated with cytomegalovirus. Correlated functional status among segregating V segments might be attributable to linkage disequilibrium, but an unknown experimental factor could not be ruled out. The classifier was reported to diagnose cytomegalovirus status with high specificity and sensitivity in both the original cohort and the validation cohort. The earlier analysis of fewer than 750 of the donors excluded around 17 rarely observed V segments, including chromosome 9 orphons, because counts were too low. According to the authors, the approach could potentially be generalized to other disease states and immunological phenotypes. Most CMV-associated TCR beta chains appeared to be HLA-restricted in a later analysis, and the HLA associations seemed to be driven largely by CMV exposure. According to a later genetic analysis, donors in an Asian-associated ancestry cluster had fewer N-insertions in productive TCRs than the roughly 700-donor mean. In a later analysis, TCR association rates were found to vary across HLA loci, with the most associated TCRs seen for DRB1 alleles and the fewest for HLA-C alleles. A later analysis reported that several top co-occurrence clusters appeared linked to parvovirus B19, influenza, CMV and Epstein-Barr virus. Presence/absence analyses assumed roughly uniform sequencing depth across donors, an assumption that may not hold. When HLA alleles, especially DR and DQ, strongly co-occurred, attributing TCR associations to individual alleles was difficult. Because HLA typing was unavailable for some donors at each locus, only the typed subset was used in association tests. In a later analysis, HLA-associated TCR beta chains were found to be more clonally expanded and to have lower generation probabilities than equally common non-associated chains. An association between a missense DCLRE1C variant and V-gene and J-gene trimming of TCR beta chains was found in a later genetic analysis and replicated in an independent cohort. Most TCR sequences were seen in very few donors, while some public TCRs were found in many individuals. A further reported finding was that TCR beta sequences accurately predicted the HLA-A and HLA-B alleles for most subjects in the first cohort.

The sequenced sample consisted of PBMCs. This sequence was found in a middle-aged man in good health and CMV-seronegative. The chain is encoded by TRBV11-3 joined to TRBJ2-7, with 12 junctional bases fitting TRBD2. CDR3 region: CASSFRTSGVYEQYF. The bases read TGTGCCAGCAGCTTTAGGACTAGCGGGGTATACGAGCAGTACTTC.